One sample yielded the 18 T cell receptor beta chains listed below, sequenced in a study of vaccination and CD4 T cells after COVID-19. Treatment indicated: roughly ten-day PBMC culture with coronavirus spike peptide pools or control peptides (ViraFEST assay). The unexposed donor's CD4+ T cells were collected before the COVID-19 pandemic (2011-2018). These receptors' targets are unknown. Sequencing of DNA taken from cultured CD4+ T cells relied on the Oncomine TCR Beta short-read assay. TCRdb re-called the PCR reads through MiXCR, storing one row per CDR3 protein. The sample consists of 9,100 or so distinct CDR3 sequences, 35% to 45% of them appearing once. The sequenced sample consisted of CD4+ T cells from blood, cultured in vitro. The receptors here all came from a human donor in good health.

This clonotype has more than one count but fewer than ten. V and J are TRBV6-1 and TRBJ1-5; D gene unclear. The CDR3 is 13 residues long. Germline loops: CDR1 MNHNS, CDR2 SASEGT. V dropped 4 bases and J dropped 5 bases, with 9 bases sitting between them. CDR3 residues: CASSGANHQPQHF. The CDR3 DNA sequence: TGTGCCAGCAGTGGGGCTAATCATCAGCCCCAGCATTTT.

This clonotype is medium-sized by share. The genes are TRBV4-1 and TRBJ2-7; the D is unclear. Trimming left V 6 bases short and J 5 bases short, with 26 bases between. There are 17 residues in the CDR3. Germline V lookup: CDR1 MGHRA, CDR2 YSYEKL. The CDR3 DNA reads as TGCGCCAGCAGTCAAATAGACATTTTCCATGCGAGAGACGAGCAGTACTTC. Translating it yields CASSQIDIFHARDEQYF.

The sample holds a few counts of this clonotype. The genes are TRBV11-3 and TRBJ1-5; 11 nucleotides agree with TRBD1. Trimming at V came to 4 bases and at J to 4 bases, leaving 18 bases not matched to a gene. The CDR3 is 20 amino acids. Germline V lookup: CDR1 SGHNT, CDR2 YENEEA. As DNA, the CDR3 is TGTGCCAGCAGCTCCCCGCTGGGAGGACAGGGGGCCTACGGAAATCAGCCCCAGCATTTT. Encoded protein: CASSSPLGGQGAYGNQPQHF. The full variable domain, in which reference TRBV11-3 and TRBJ1-5 provide the parts outside the CDR3, is EAGVVQSPRYKIIEKKQPVAFWCNPISGHNTLYWYLQNLGQGPELLIRYENEEAVDDSQLPKDRFSAERLKGVDSTLKIQPAELGDSAVYLCASSSPLGGQGAYGNQPQHFGDGTRLSIL.

This clonotype occurred a few times. This chain uses TRBV2 with TRBJ2-2, with 10 bases matching TRBD1. Trimming cost V 7 bases and J 4 bases; bases outside gene matches: 6. The CDR3 covers 15 residues. CDR1 SNHLY and CDR2 FYNNEI come from the germline V gene. The CDR3 region is CASKRDRGGTGELFF. The CDR3 coding sequence is TGTGCCAGCAAAAGGGACAGGGGAGGCACCGGGGAGCTGTTTTTT.

This clonotype is classed as medium-sized. This sequence joins TRBV20-1 and TRBJ1-5; D possibly corresponds to TRBD1 (5 bases). Between the trimmed V and J ends, which lost 5 bases and 4 bases, there was a span of 12 bases. The germline gives CDR1 DFQATT, CDR2 SNEGSKA (reference sequence). CDR3 length equals 13 residues. The CDR3 sequence is CSAGRVNNQPQHF. DNA for the CDR3: TGCAGTGCTGGCAGGGTGAATAATCAGCCCCAGCATTTT.

This chain links TRBV6-5 with TRBJ1-1, with TRBD1 matching over 7 bases. Trimming took 0 bases from V and 12 from J; bases not matched to a gene: 22. The CDR3 extends over 18 amino acids. Germline V gene lookup returns CDR1 MNHEY and CDR2 SVGAGI. The CDR3 DNA follows: TGTGCCAGCAGTTACTCGAGGTTCGTGGTGCAGGGGGACATGTCAACTTTCTTT. This sequence encodes CASSYSRFVVQGDMSTFF.

The J gene is TRBJ2-3, the V gene TRBV7-3; no reliable D call. CDR1 SGHTA and CDR2 FQGTGA come from the germline V gene. The CDR3 loop spans 14 amino acids. V was trimmed by 1 base and J by 2 bases, leaving 7 bases between them. CDR3: CASSLSGTTDTQYF. The CDR3, as DNA: TGTGCCAGCAGCTTAAGTGGAACCACAGATACGCAGTATTTT.

The sample holds a few counts of this clonotype. This sequence joins TRBV6-1 and TRBJ1-6; the D is unclear. CDR3 length: 17 residues. The germline V gene encodes CDR1 MNHNS and CDR2 SASEGT. V lost 6 bases and J lost 0, with 15 bases in between. This CDR3 is CASSHRGPSSYNSPLHF. The CDR3 DNA follows: TGTGCCAGCAGCCATCGCGGCCCAAGCTCCTATAATTCACCCCTCCACTTT.

The J gene is TRBJ2-2, the V gene TRBV20-1; D unresolved. Germline loops: CDR1 DFQATT, CDR2 SNEGSKA (reference sequence). Trimming left V 1 base short and J 0 bases short, with 9 bases between. CDR3 size: 15 residues. Here the CDR3 reads CSARGWAANTGELFF. Here the CDR3 DNA reads TGCAGTGCTAGAGGTTGGGCTGCGAACACCGGGGAGCTGTTTTTT.

The chain uses TRBV6-1 and TRBJ2-3, with TRBD1 matching 9 bases. V lost 6 bases, J lost 3 bases, and 7 bases stayed unmatched. The CDR3 length is 15 residues. The germline CDR1 and CDR2 sequences are MNHNS and SASEGT. The CDR3 DNA reads TGTGCCAGCAGCAGAATGACAGGGGGAACAGATACGCAGTATTTT. Amino acid sequence: CASSRMTGGTDTQYF.

The J gene is TRBJ1-2, the V gene TRBV7-2; D not certain. The CDR3 has 13 residues. Trimming stripped 5 bases from V and 2 bases from J, with 9 bases between. The germline V gene has CDR1 SGHTA and CDR2 FQGNSA. CDR3 in DNA: TGTGCCAGCAGCCCCTATTTGAACTATGGCTACACCTTC. This codes for CASSPYLNYGYTF.

This clonotype came up a few times. The chain couples TRBV20-1 to TRBJ2-3; D is possibly TRBD1 (6 bases). CDR3 size: 16 residues. The V end lost 5 bases, the J end lost 0 bases, and 18 bases lay between the germline ends. Per the germline V gene, CDR1 is DFQATT and CDR2 is SNEGSKA (reference sequence). This chain's CDR3 is CSAPKPGATSTDTQYF. Written as DNA, the CDR3 is TGCAGTGCTCCTAAGCCAGGGGCCACTAGCACAGATACGCAGTATTTT.

This clonotype was seen once. The chain combines TRBV4-2 with TRBJ1-5; 8 nucleotides agree with TRBD1. The germline gives CDR1 LGHNA, CDR2 YNFKEQ. The CDR3 spans 16 residues. J was trimmed by 6 bases and V by 0 bases; bases with no gene match: 7. The CDR3 region is CASSQDQGQGGQPQHF. The CDR3 coding sequence is TGTGCCAGCAGCCAAGATCAAGGACAGGGAGGTCAGCCCCAGCATTTT.

This clonotype turned up a few times. V gene TRBV9 combines with J gene TRBJ1-6, with D tentatively TRBD1 (5 bases). Trimming shortened V by 4 bases and J by 5 bases, and 10 bases separated the two germline ends. The CDR3 runs to 14 residues. From germline, CDR1 is SGDLS and CDR2 YYNGEE. This CDR3 is CASSWGTDNSPLHF. CDR3 coding DNA: TGTGCCAGCAGCTGGGGGACGGATAATTCACCCCTCCACTTT.

With regard to this clonotype: Compared with germline, one end of the junction differs, possibly owing to a read error. The chain links TRBV25-1 to TRBJ2-7; unclear D gene. Germline values: CDR1 MGHDK, CDR2 SYGVNS. The CDR3 extends over 12 amino acids. The CDR3 DNA follows: TGTGCCAGCAGTGAATATACGGCCGAGCAATACTTC. Amino acid sequence: CASSEYTAEQYF.

The chain employs TRBV20-1 and TRBJ2-7; D perhaps matches TRBD1 (5 bases). V lost 5 bases and J lost 5, with 28 bases in between. The V gene's germline CDR1 is DFQATT and CDR2 SNEGSKA (reference sequence). The CDR3 sequence is 17 residues long. The DNA for the CDR3 is TGCAGTGCTCGCCCTTGGGGTAAACAGGCGAAATCAGACGAGCAGTACTTC. This translates into CSARPWGKQAKSDEQYF.

This clonotype has only a few counts. This rearrangement joins TRBV15 to TRBJ1-5, with D possibly being TRBD1 (5 bases). The CDR3 has 14 residues. The ends were cut back, 3 bases at V and 6 bases at J, with 12 bases in the middle. In germline, CDR1 is LNHNV, CDR2 YYDKDF (reference sequence). The DNA for the CDR3 is TGTGCCACCAGCAGCGGCAGGGACGGTCAGCCCCAGCATTTT. It is translated as CATSSGRDGQPQHF.

V gene TRBV20-1 combines with J gene TRBJ2-2; D may be TRBD2 (5 bases). V lost 3 bases, J lost 3 bases, and 11 bases lay in between. In germline, CDR1 is DFQATT, CDR2 SNEGSKA (reference sequence). This CDR3 spans 14 amino acids. The CDR3 bases are TGCAGTGCTAGGACTACAGCGTACACCGGGGAGCTGTTTTTT. Protein: CSARTTAYTGELFF.